This T cell receptor beta chain was found in a study of blood T cells in healthy people across ages. V was shortened by 6 bases and J by 6 bases, with 19 bases between the two germline ends. Germline V gene lookup returns CDR1 LNHDA and CDR2 SQIVND (reference sequence). This CDR3 has 15 residues. Combining a sample-barcoded 5' primer with a J-beta primer mix, a second PCR ran for roughly 7 to 12 cycles. Each CDR3 protein is one row after TCRdb ran MiXCR on the 5' RACE reads. The sample holds 600,000 to 1,000,000 distinct CDR3 sequences, around 25% seen once. This sample was shared with a second study, whose subject was T cells of mothers and their children.

The TCR comes from a boy aged 5 to 17 in good health. The specimen was blood. The chain carries TRBV19 and TRBJ2-3; D might be TRBD1 (5 bases). The CDR3 reads CASSPDSHRLDTQYF. DNA for the CDR3: TGTGCCAGTAGCCCTGACAGCCACCGGTTGGATACGCAGTATTTT.